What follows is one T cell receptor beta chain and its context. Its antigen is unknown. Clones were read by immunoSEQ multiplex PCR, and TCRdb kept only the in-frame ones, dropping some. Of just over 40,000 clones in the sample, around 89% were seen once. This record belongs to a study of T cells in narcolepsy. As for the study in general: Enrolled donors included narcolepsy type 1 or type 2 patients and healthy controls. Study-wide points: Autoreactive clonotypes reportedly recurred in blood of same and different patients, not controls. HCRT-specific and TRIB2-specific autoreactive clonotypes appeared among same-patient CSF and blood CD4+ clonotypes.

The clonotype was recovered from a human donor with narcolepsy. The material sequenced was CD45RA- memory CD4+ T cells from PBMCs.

As DNA, the CDR3 is TGTGCCTGGAGGGGTCAGGGGAGCTCCTATAATTCACCCCTCCACTTT. It encodes CAWRGQGSSYNSPLHF. V usage is TRBV30 and J usage is TRBJ1-6; a possible D gene is TRBD1 (6 bases). Germline-derived CDR1 and CDR2 are GTSNPN and SVGIG (reference sequence). Trimming left V 3 bases short and J 0 bases short, with 12 bases between. The CDR3 runs 16 residues. Supplemented by reference TRBV30 and TRBJ1-6, the full variable domain reads SQTIHQWPATLVQPVGSPLSLECTVEGTSNPNLYWYRQAAGRGLQLLFYSVGIGQISSEVPQNLSASRPQDRQFILSSKKLLLSDSGFYLCAWRGQGSSYNSPLHFGNGTRLTVT.